The clone carrying this T cell receptor beta chain is a singleton in its sample. This record comes from a study of CD8+ T cells in alopecia areata. Extraction of RNA preceded its reverse transcription into cDNA, which served as the sequencing template. Method: immunoSEQ multiplex PCR; TCRdb's copy keeps in-frame clones and lacks some. This table has some 150,000 clones, 86% appearing once. Treatment of the sample: oral pan-JAK inhibitor, 5-10 mg twice daily. CDR3 length: 16 residues. Germline-derived CDR1 and CDR2 are ENHRY and SYGVKD. V lost 2 bases to trimming and J lost 4 bases, with 18 bases between them.

The source material was CD8+ T cells sorted from blood, sampled at week 4, from a patient treated with tofacitinib. The rearrangement uses TRBV10-3 and TRBJ2-7; TRBD1 might be the D (7 bases). This clonotype originated in a human donor with alopecia areata. CDR3 sequence (DNA): TGTGCCATCAGTGAGACTTGGACAGGCGCGGGGTACGAGCAGTACTTC. Protein product: CAISETWTGAGYEQYF.